This TCR beta chain emerged from a study of Ad26.COV2.S vaccination and SARS-CoV-2 variants. Study in general: Vaccine-arm donor from the placebo-controlled COV1001 Ad26.COV2.S trial. Overall study results and limits: Vaccine and placebo recipients had comparable breadth of non-spike TCRs.

Worth noting for this clone: No antigen is known for it.

Treatment defined: roughly 18 received Ad26.COV2.S at low or high dose, single or two shots; about 5 received placebo; per-sample allocation not given. It was on day 63 after the first vaccine or placebo injection that samples were taken. This table comes from immunoSEQ multiplex PCR, and its TCRdb copy is limited to in-frame clones, with some not included. The sample records 200,000 to 300,000 clones, 88% being singletons. This sequence originates from a person between 18 and 65 years old who received the Ad26.COV2.S COVID-19 vaccine or a placebo. The input for sequencing was peripheral blood, taken in a trial of Ad26.COV2.S vaccine versus placebo.

DNA of the CDR3: TGTGCCAGCAGTTCCCCCTTGTGGGCGGGAGGTAGAGAGCAGTACTTC. Amino acids: CASSSPLWAGGREQYF. The chain has TRBV6-5 and TRBJ2-7; 8 bases are shared with TRBD2. V shed 4 bases, J shed 7 bases, and the junction held 15 bases outside the gene matches. CDR1 is MNHEY, CDR2 SVGAGI, per germline. The CDR3 loop spans 16 amino acids.